What follows are 32 T cell receptor beta chains derived from one specimen sequenced in a study of cytomegalovirus exposure and HLA in healthy donors. The study ran its PCR with 60 Vbeta and 13 Jbeta primers. Measured with immunoSEQ multiplex PCR; TCRdb has only the in-frame clones, and not every one. The data show 140,000 or so clones, around 75% seen once. The sequenced sample consisted of PBMCs. These receptors all stem from a female donor in good health and CMV-seronegative.

The chain links TRBV29-1 to TRBJ2-3; D remains ambiguous. V lost 7 bases and J 0 bases, leaving 14 bases between the germline ends. The CDR3 is 14 amino acids. From germline, CDR1 is SQVTM and CDR2 ANQGSEA. CDR3 sequence (DNA): TGCAGCGCAAAGAAAGCGACTAGCACAGATACGCAGTATTTT. Translating gives CSAKKATSTDTQYF.

The V gene is TRBV5-4, the J gene TRBJ1-5; D not resolved. The CDR3 totals 13 residues. Germline V gene data show CDR1 as SGHNT and CDR2 as YYREEE (reference sequence). With 0 bases removed from V and 6 bases from J, the gap between germline ends came to 7 bases. The CDR3 is CASSLAPSQPQHF. The CDR3 DNA reads TGTGCCAGCAGCTTGGCCCCGAGTCAGCCCCAGCATTTT.

This clone was detected only a few times. One end of the junction does not line up with germline, which may come from a read error. The rearrangement uses TRBV20-1 and TRBJ2-7, with a weak D call TRBD2 (6 bases). The CDR3 covers 9 residues. Germline V gene data show CDR1 as DFQATT and CDR2 as SNEGSKA (reference sequence). As DNA, the CDR3 is TGCAGTGCGAGATACCGGGAGAACTTC. Its protein is CSARYRENF.

V and J are TRBV9 and TRBJ1-1; D remains ambiguous. The CDR3 consists of 14 residues. CDR1 and CDR2 from the germline V gene are SGDLS and YYNGEE. V shed 1 base and J shed 4 bases, with 11 bases lying between them. The CDR3 region is CASSVLPSGTEAFF. The CDR3 DNA follows: TGTGCCAGCAGCGTATTACCCTCGGGCACTGAAGCTTTCTTT. Full variable domain (remainder filled in from reference TRBV9 and TRBJ1-1): DSGVTQTPKHLITATGQRVTLRCSPRSGDLSVYWYQQSLDQGLQFLIQYYNGEERAKGNILERFSAQQFPDLHSELNLSSLELGDSALYFCASSVLPSGTEAFFGQGTRLTVV.

The chain couples TRBV29-1 to TRBJ1-1; D is uncertain. Germline CDR1 and CDR2: SQVTM and ANQGSEA. The germline V and J ends were trimmed by 3 bases and 0 bases, with 11 bases remaining between them. This CDR3 has 14 amino acids. The chain's CDR3 is CSVDLGGVNTEAFF. In DNA, the CDR3 is TGCAGCGTTGATTTAGGCGGGGTGAACACTGAAGCTTTCTTT.

The chain employs TRBV6-1 and TRBJ1-1; 9 bases line up with TRBD1. In germline, CDR1 is MNHNS, CDR2 SASEGT. CDR3 length equals 14 residues. V lost 5 bases, J lost 4 bases, and 5 bases stayed unmatched. The CDR3 loop is CASSRDRVSTEAFF. The CDR3 DNA is TGTGCCAGCAGTCGGGACAGGGTGAGCACTGAAGCTTTCTTT.

The chain carries TRBV5-6 and TRBJ1-5; D might be TRBD1 (6 bases). Trimming removed 0 bases at V and 6 bases at J, with 13 bases between. The CDR3 runs 15 residues. Germline V gene data show CDR1 as SGHDT and CDR2 as YYEEEE. CDR3 nucleotide sequence: TGTGCCAGCAGCTTGGAGGGGGGGCTGGGTCAGCCCCAGCATTTT. It is translated as CASSLEGGLGQPQHF.

V and J are TRBV5-6 and TRBJ2-5; weak D call: TRBD2 (6 bases). Trimming left V 2 bases short and J 9 bases short, with 17 bases between. The CDR3 has 14 amino acids. The germline V gene encodes CDR1 SGHDT and CDR2 YYEEEE. The CDR3 nucleotides read TGTGCCAGCAGCTTTTATCGGACTTCGGGAGCCCAGTACTTC. This sequence encodes CASSFYRTSGAQYF.

The chain combines TRBV29-1 with TRBJ2-7, with 10 bases lining up with TRBD1. Germline V gene lookup returns CDR1 SQVTM and CDR2 ANQGSEA. Losses at the gene ends were 6 bases for V and 2 bases for J; bases not matched to a gene: 7. There are 14 residues in the CDR3. The DNA of the CDR3 is TGCAGCGTGGGAAAGACAGGGGGCCCCTACGAGCAGTACTTC. Translation gives CSVGKTGGPYEQYF.

Only one count was recorded for this clone. An end of the junction does not agree with germline; a read error may underlie this. The rearrangement joins TRBV27 to TRBJ2-3; a weak D match, TRBD1 (7 bases). CDR3 length: 13 residues. CDR1 MNHEY and CDR2 SMNVEV come from the germline V gene (reference sequence). CDR3 nucleotides: TGTGCCAGCAGTGGGGGGAAGGGCAGGGGGGTTCAATTT. Encoded protein: CASSGGKGRGVQF.

J is TRBJ2-5 and V is TRBV12-5, with a tentative D call TRBD1 (6 bases). Germline V CDR1 and CDR2: LGHNT, FRNRAP. This CDR3 region has 19 residues. V lost 2 bases and J lost 7, with 29 bases in between. CDR3 residues: CASGLSPHPTVGKGGTQYF. CDR3 sequence (DNA): TGTGCTAGTGGTTTGTCTCCTCATCCGACAGTAGGGAAAGGGGGGACCCAGTACTTC. The whole variable domain, filled in from reference TRBV12-5 and TRBJ2-5, reads DARVTQTPRHKVTEMGQEVTMRCQPILGHNTVFWYRQTMMQGLELLAYFRNRAPLDDSGMPKDRFSAEMPDATLATLKIQPSEPRDSAVYFCASGLSPHPTVGKGGTQYFGPGTRLLVL.

There are a few counts of this clone. This chain uses TRBV6-1 with TRBJ2-2; D uncertain. Germline assignment: CDR1 MNHNS and CDR2 SASEGT. Trimming stripped 11 bases from V and 7 bases from J, with 17 bases between. The CDR3 runs 13 residues. The CDR3: CAGSSGDIGELFF. The CDR3 bases are TGTGCCGGTTCTTCCGGAGATATCGGGGAGCTGTTTTTT.

This chain connects TRBV5-1 to TRBJ2-7; D is possibly TRBD1 (5 bases). CDR3 length: 12 residues. Germline assignment: CDR1 SGHRS and CDR2 YFSETQ. V was trimmed by 4 bases and J by 3 bases, leaving 8 bases between them. This chain's CDR3 is CASSVDSYEQYF. The CDR3 nucleotides read TGCGCCAGCAGCGTAGACAGCTACGAGCAGTACTTC.

The chain couples TRBV4-1 to TRBJ2-7, with D perhaps matching TRBD1 (6 bases). Germline assignment: CDR1 MGHRA and CDR2 YSYEKL. The V and J ends lost 0 bases and 2 bases respectively, with 17 bases between them. The CDR3 is made up of 17 amino acids. Here the CDR3 DNA reads TGCGCCAGCAGCCAAGATACAGCGGAACAGGGAGCCTACGAGCAGTACTTC. Translating it yields CASSQDTAEQGAYEQYF.

The chain has TRBV28 and TRBJ1-1; the D is unclear. Between the trimmed V and J ends, which lost 5 bases and 0 bases, there was a span of 13 bases. This CDR3 has 15 residues. Germline loops: CDR1 MDHEN, CDR2 SYDVKM. CDR3 region: CASSRPENMNTEAFF. The DNA for the CDR3 is TGTGCCAGCAGTCGCCCGGAGAACATGAACACTGAAGCTTTCTTT. Complete variable domain (other parts from reference TRBV28 and TRBJ1-1): DVKVTQSSRYLVKRTGEKVFLECVQDMDHENMFWYRQDPGLGLRLIYFSYDVKMKEKGDIPEGYSVSREKKERFSLILESASTNQTSMYLCASSRPENMNTEAFFGQGTRLTVV.

The CDR3 loop is CASSELGLAGDEQFF. The DNA for the CDR3 is TGTGCCAGCAGTGAACTCGGACTAGCGGGAGACGAGCAGTTCTTC. The chain uses TRBV2 and TRBJ2-1; TRBD2 matches at 13 bases. Trimming removed 2 bases from V and 10 bases from J; junction bases left unmatched: 5. Germline CDR1 reads SNHLY; CDR2 reads FYNNEI. The CDR3 runs 15 residues.

The chain carries TRBV5-1 and TRBJ2-7; 7 bases fit TRBD2. CDR1 and CDR2 (germline): SGHRS, YFSETQ. CDR3 length: 15 amino acids. The V gene end was trimmed by 4 bases and the J gene end by 3 bases; junction bases not matched to a gene: 10. The CDR3 loop is CASSREGLDNYEQYF. The DNA of the CDR3 is TGCGCCAGCAGCAGGGAGGGGCTAGACAACTACGAGCAGTACTTC. The variable domain in full, completed from reference TRBV5-1 and TRBJ2-7, reads KAGVTQTPRYLIKTRGQQVTLSCSPISGHRSVSWYQQTPGQGLQFLFEYFSETQRNKGNFPGRFSGRQFSNSRSEMNVSTLELGDSALYLCASSREGLDNYEQYFGPGTRLTVT.

Here the CDR3 DNA reads TGCGCCAGCAGGGAACTAGCGGGAGGTCGTGAGCAGTACTTC. It encodes CASRELAGGREQYF. The V and J genes are TRBV10-2 and TRBJ2-7; TRBD2 agrees at 12 bases. J lost 7 bases, V lost 6 bases, and 7 bases had no gene match. The CDR3 totals 14 residues. The germline CDR1 and CDR2 sequences are WSHSY and SAAADI.

The V and J genes are TRBV25-1 and TRBJ2-3; possibly TRBD2 for D (5 bases). Trimming pared 4 bases from V and 5 bases from J, leaving 16 bases between. This CDR3 is 15 amino acids long. Looked up from germline, CDR1 is MGHDK and CDR2 is SYGVNS. This chain's CDR3 is CASSAGLLAQDTQYF. CDR3 coding DNA: TGTGCCAGCAGTGCGGGCCTTCTAGCACAAGATACGCAGTATTTT.

The V call is TRBV19, the J call TRBJ1-1, with D tentatively TRBD1 (6 bases). CDR3 length equals 13 residues. V lost 7 bases to trimming and J lost 0 bases, with 9 bases between them. The V gene's germline CDR1 is LNHDA and CDR2 SQIVND (reference sequence). The CDR3 DNA reads as TGTGCCAGTAAAAGACAGGTGAACACTGAAGCTTTCTTT. Encoded protein: CASKRQVNTEAFF.

The chain joins TRBV5-1 to TRBJ2-1; 15 bases are shared with TRBD2. Looked up from germline, CDR1 is SGHRS and CDR2 is YFSETQ. This CDR3 is built from 21 residues. V was pared by 4 bases and J by 0 bases, with 14 bases of the junction left unmatched. The CDR3 spells CASSPGLGLAGGPSSYNEQFF. The DNA of the CDR3 is TGCGCCAGCAGCCCCGGACTGGGACTAGCGGGAGGACCTAGCTCCTACAATGAGCAGTTCTTC.

This chain links TRBV6-1 with TRBJ1-2; possibly TRBD1 for D (6 bases). This CDR3 has 12 amino acids. CDR1 is MNHNS, CDR2 SASEGT, per germline. Trimming shortened V by 6 bases and J by 8 bases, and 13 bases separated the two germline ends. The CDR3: CASSAGVYGYTF. The CDR3, as DNA: TGTGCCAGCAGCGCAGGGGTTTACGGCTACACCTTC.

CDR3 in amino acids: CASSVVYYGLQLNTEAFF. For the CDR3, the DNA is TGTGCCAGCAGCGTAGTTTACTATGGACTGCAATTGAACACTGAAGCTTTCTTT. The chain couples TRBV9 to TRBJ1-1, with no clear D. There are 18 residues in the CDR3. Trimming removed 0 bases from V and 0 bases from J, with 18 bases in between. CDR1 and CDR2 from the germline V gene are SGDLS and YYNGEE.

This clone has only a few counts. One end of the junction fails to match germline, which may point to a read error. The chain is built from TRBV7-2 and TRBJ2-7, with D possibly TRBD2 on 5 matching bases. The length of the CDR3 is 13 residues. CDR1 SGHTA and CDR2 FQGNSA come from the germline V gene. This CDR3 is CASSSVEGFPPDF. The CDR3 region has the DNA TGTGCCAGCAGCTCCGTAGAGGGATTCCCTCCGGACTTC.

This clone was observed once. The chain recombines TRBV5-6 with TRBJ2-3; D is undetermined. CDR3 length: 12 amino acids. Germline V gives CDR1 SGHDT, CDR2 YYEEEE. Trimming took 1 base from V and 3 from J, leaving 3 bases between them. Here the CDR3 reads CASSLLTDTQYF. The CDR3 DNA reads TGTGCCAGCAGCTTGTTAACAGATACGCAGTATTTT.

The V gene is TRBV13, the J gene TRBJ2-3, with 7 bases fitting TRBD2. V was clipped by 0 bases and J by 2 bases; unmatched bases: 5. CDR1 and CDR2 from the germline V gene are PRHDT and FYEKMQ (reference sequence). This CDR3 contains 16 residues. This chain's CDR3 is CASSLGRGVSTDTQYF. Written as DNA, the CDR3 is TGTGCCAGCAGCTTAGGCCGGGGGGTATCCACAGATACGCAGTATTTT.

The chain recombines TRBV15 with TRBJ2-1; 7 positions match TRBD1. Per germline, CDR1 LNHNV and CDR2 YYDKDF (reference sequence). The CDR3 spans 15 residues. With V trimmed by 8 bases and J by 0 bases, 7 bases remained unmatched. The CDR3 DNA sequence: TGTGCCACCGACGAGGGACAGACCTCCTACAATGAGCAGTTCTTC. Translating gives CATDEGQTSYNEQFF.

The chain is built from TRBV7-9 and TRBJ2-2; tentative D call: TRBD2 (5 bases). V shed 4 bases and J shed 7 bases, with 13 bases lying between them. The CDR3 runs to 14 residues. The germline gives CDR1 SEHNR, CDR2 FQNEAQ (reference sequence). CDR3 amino acids: CASSSLAKGGELFF. In nucleotides, the CDR3 is TGTGCCAGCAGCTCCTTAGCGAAGGGCGGGGAGCTGTTTTTT.

This chain uses TRBV5-1 with TRBJ2-7; 8 nucleotides align to TRBD1. Germline CDR1 SGHRS, CDR2 YFSETQ. This CDR3 is built from 13 residues. V trimming: 5 bases; J trimming: 1 base; junction bases outside the gene matches: 2. CDR3 nucleotide sequence: TGCGCCAGCAGAGGGACAGGATCCTACGAGCAGTACTTC. This translates into CASRGTGSYEQYF.

The rearrangement uses TRBV6-5 and TRBJ2-5; TRBD2 matches 10 bases. Germline CDR1 and CDR2: MNHEY and SVGAGI. The ends lost 6 bases at V and 5 bases at J; junction bases unmatched: 3. The CDR3 runs 13 residues. Written as DNA, the CDR3 is TGTGCCAGCAGCAAGCGGGAGGGGGAGACCCAGTACTTC. Protein sequence: CASSKREGETQYF.

The chain joins TRBV19 to TRBJ1-1; maybe TRBD1 (6 bases). The germline CDR1 and CDR2 sequences are LNHDA and SQIVND (reference sequence). V was pared by 7 bases and J by 5 bases, with 11 bases between. CDR3 size: 12 residues. The CDR3 DNA is TGTGCCAGTAAGCGGGGGCATACTGAAGCTTTCTTT. This encodes CASKRGHTEAFF.

The V call is TRBV27, the J call TRBJ2-7, with D possibly matching TRBD2 (5 bases). V was trimmed by 5 bases and J by 6 bases, leaving 14 bases between them. The CDR3 has 13 amino acids. In germline, CDR1 is MNHEY, CDR2 SMNVEV (reference sequence). The CDR3 coding sequence is TGTGCCAGCAGTCCCTATCTAGCACCCGAGCAGTACTTC. It encodes CASSPYLAPEQYF.